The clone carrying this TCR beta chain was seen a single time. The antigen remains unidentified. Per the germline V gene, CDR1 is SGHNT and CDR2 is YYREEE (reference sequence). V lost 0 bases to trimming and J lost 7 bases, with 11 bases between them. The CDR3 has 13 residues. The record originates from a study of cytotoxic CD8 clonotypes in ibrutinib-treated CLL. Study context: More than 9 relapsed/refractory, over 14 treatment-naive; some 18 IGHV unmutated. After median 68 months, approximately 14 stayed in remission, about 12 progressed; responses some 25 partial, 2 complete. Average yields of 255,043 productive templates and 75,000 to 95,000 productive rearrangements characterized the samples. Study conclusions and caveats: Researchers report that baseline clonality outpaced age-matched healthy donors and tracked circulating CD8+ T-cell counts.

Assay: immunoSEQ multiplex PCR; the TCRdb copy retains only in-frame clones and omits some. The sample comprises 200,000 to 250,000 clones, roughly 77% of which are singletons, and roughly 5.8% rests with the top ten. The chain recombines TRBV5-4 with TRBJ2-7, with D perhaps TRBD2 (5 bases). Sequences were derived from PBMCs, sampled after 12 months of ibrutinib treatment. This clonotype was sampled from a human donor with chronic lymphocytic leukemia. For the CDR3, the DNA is TGTGCCAGCAGCTTGGCCGGCCGGAGGGAGCAGTACTTC. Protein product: CASSLAGRREQYF.